This TCR beta chain was captured in a study of cytomegalovirus exposure and HLA in healthy donors. Regarding the study as a whole: Immune exposure information comprised only CMV serostatus. Later on, a genetic analysis was performed. It linked a missense variant in DCLRE1C with V- and J-gene trimming of TCR beta.

A remark on this clone: Its target is unknown.

The PCR made use of 60 Vbeta and 13 Jbeta primers. The table came from immunoSEQ multiplex PCR; TCRdb's copy has only in-frame clones and leaves some out. The sample contains 180,000 or so clones, more than 65% of which appear only once. The V gene's germline CDR1 is SGHTA and CDR2 FQGNSA. There are 14 residues in the CDR3. V was cut by 0 bases and J by 3 bases, with 8 bases left in between. This sequence was found in a female donor in good health and CMV-seronegative. Sequencing was performed on PBMCs. The gene calls are TRBV7-2 and TRBJ1-1; a possible D gene is TRBD1 (5 bases). CDR3 protein: CASSLAREDTEAFF. The CDR3 nucleotides read TGTGCCAGCAGCTTAGCCAGGGAGGACACTGAAGCTTTCTTT.